Below are 5 T cell receptor beta chains sequenced from a single sample in a study of identical twins (dated by TCRdb to about 2016). The library came from 5' RACE. TCRdb records Illumina HiSeq 2000 as the sequencer. The raw public reads went through TCRdb reprocessing: fastp at Q25, MiXCR clone calling, in-frame beta chains kept. When rows share a CDR3 protein, they turn into one entry using the most common DNA and genes. Across this sample there are 700,000 or so distinct CDR3 sequences, with 8% to 9% seen only once. The top ten constitute 0.75% to 1% of the sample. These sequences were also reported in another study, on yellow fever vaccine responses in identical twins.

The sample consisted of PBMCs. These receptors were obtained from a woman aged 18-35 years in good health.

V and J are TRBV5-1 and TRBJ2-3; 10 positions match TRBD2. The germline V gene encodes CDR1 SGHRS and CDR2 YFSETQ. The junction had 9 bases not matched to a gene; V was cut back by 2 bases and J by 6 bases. This CDR3 is built from 16 residues. CDR3 region: CASSLKRGGLYDTQYF. CDR3 DNA sequence: TGCGCCAGCAGCTTAAAGCGGGGGGGCCTATATGATACGCAGTATTTT.

V usage is TRBV12-5 and J usage is TRBJ2-5; D uncertain. Trimming stripped 3 bases from V and 5 bases from J, with 7 bases between. The V gene's germline CDR1 is LGHNT and CDR2 FRNRAP. The CDR3 consists of 12 residues. The CDR3 loop is CASGLTGETQYF. DNA for the CDR3: TGTGCTAGTGGTTTAACCGGGGAGACCCAGTACTTC.

This chain joins TRBV28 and TRBJ2-1; TRBD2 matches 8 bases. The V and J ends lost 1 base and 2 bases, in that order; junction bases with no gene match: 10. Germline V gives CDR1 MDHEN, CDR2 SYDVKM. The CDR3 sequence is 18 residues long. CDR3 sequence reads: CASSLYMGGREAYNEQFF. In DNA form, the CDR3 reads TGTGCCAGCAGTTTATACATGGGGGGGCGGGAGGCCTACAATGAGCAGTTCTTC.

In this sample, this clonotype turned up a few times. The chain uses TRBV4-3 and TRBJ2-7; unclear D gene. Trimming removed 1 base at V and 4 bases at J, with 8 bases between. CDR3 length: 13 amino acids. The germline CDR1 and CDR2 sequences are LGHNA and YSLEER. The CDR3 spells CASSQAPLYEQYF. CDR3 bases: TGCGCCAGCAGCCAAGCTCCCTTGTACGAGCAGTACTTC.

This clonotype was seen only a few times. The gene calls are TRBV5-1 and TRBJ2-5; D might be TRBD1 or TRBD2, each matching 5 bases. The CDR3 runs 15 residues. Germline CDR1 reads SGHRS; CDR2 reads YFSETQ. Trimming pared 1 base from V and 5 bases from J, leaving 15 bases between. CDR3 nucleotides: TGCGCCAGCAGCTTGAGGAGCCCGGGGCTTGAGACCCAGTACTTC. This codes for CASSLRSPGLETQYF. The variable domain in full, completed from reference TRBV5-1 and TRBJ2-5, reads KAGVTQTPRYLIKTRGQQVTLSCSPISGHRSVSWYQQTPGQGLQFLFEYFSETQRNKGNFPGRFSGRQFSNSRSEMNVSTLELGDSALYLCASSLRSPGLETQYFGPGTRLLVL.